The sequence of this T cell receptor (beta chain) was determined in a study of T cells in Graves' hyperthyroidism and ophthalmopathy. Findings of the study overall: Most thyroid clonotypes expanded above 0.001 were also detected in blood.

RNA transcripts served as the template for amplifying TCR beta CDR3 regions. The HTBI primer set was used in a first-round RT-PCR of the TCR CDR3. Each CDR3 protein gets one entry after TCRdb re-called the multiplex PCR reads with MiXCR. Among tens of thousands of distinct CDR3 sequences listed, 45% to 65% were seen once. From germline, CDR1 is SNHLY and CDR2 FYNNEI. This CDR3 has 14 amino acids. Trimming removed 6 bases at V and 0 bases at J, with 12 bases between. For this clonotype: The antigen is unknown.

V gene TRBV2 combines with J gene TRBJ2-7, with a tentative D call TRBD1 (6 bases). This clonotype was obtained from a young man with Graves' hyperthyroidism. Specimen: peripheral blood or thyroid tissue (not recorded which). CDR3 sequence (DNA): TGTGCCAGCAGAGCCGGGACACGCTCCTACGAGCAGTACTTC. The encoded protein is CASRAGTRSYEQYF.